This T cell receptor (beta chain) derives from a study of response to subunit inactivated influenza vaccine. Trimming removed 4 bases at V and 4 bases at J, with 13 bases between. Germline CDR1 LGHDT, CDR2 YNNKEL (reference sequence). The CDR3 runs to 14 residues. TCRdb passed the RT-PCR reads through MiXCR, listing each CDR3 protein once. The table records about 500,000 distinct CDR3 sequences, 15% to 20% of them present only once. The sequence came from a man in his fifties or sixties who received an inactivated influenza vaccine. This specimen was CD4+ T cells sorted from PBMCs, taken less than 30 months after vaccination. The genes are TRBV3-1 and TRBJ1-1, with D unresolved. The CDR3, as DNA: TGTGCCAGCAGCCGTAAACAATCGGGCACTGAAGCTTTCTTT. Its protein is CASSRKQSGTEAFF.